One and the same sample provided the 19 T cell receptor beta chains below, sequenced in a study of T cell responses to AZD1222 COVID-19 vaccine. The protocol was immunoSEQ multiplex PCR, while the TCRdb copy is restricted to in-frame clones and leaves out a portion. This table holds 110,000 to 150,000 clones, about 92% found once. Source: peripheral blood, taken after recovery from COVID-19. These receptors were obtained from an adult who had recovered from COVID-19.

V usage is TRBV7-8 and J usage is TRBJ2-1; 14 bases match TRBD2. The CDR3 is made up of 16 amino acids. Trimming took 3 bases from V and 6 from J; bases not matched to a gene: 4. From germline, CDR1 is SGHVS and CDR2 FQNEAQ. The CDR3 region is CASSLPGTSGSNEQFF. CDR3 in DNA: TGTGCCAGCAGCTTGCCAGGGACTAGCGGGAGCAATGAGCAGTTCTTC.

The CDR3: CASRSLTDRNQPQHF. Here the CDR3 DNA reads TGTGCCAGCCGGTCTCTAACGGACCGAAATCAGCCCCAGCATTTT. The J gene is TRBJ1-5, the V gene TRBV6-5; D is uncertain. CDR3 length: 15 residues. Trimming took 8 bases from V and 4 from J, leaving 18 bases between them. Germline-derived CDR1 and CDR2 are MNHEY and SVGAGI.

CDR3 in amino acids: CASSPTSGRDDEQFF. In DNA form, the CDR3 reads TGTGCCAGCAGTCCAACTAGCGGGAGGGATGATGAGCAGTTCTTC. The chain joins TRBV2 to TRBJ2-1; 13 bases align to TRBD2. The germline gives CDR1 SNHLY, CDR2 FYNNEI. CDR3 size: 15 residues. The V and J ends lost 5 bases and 8 bases, in that order; junction bases with no gene match: 6. The full variable domain, rest sourced from reference TRBV2 and TRBJ2-1, is EPEVTQTPSHQVTQMGQEVILRCVPISNHLYFYWYRQILGQKVEFLVSFYNNEISEKSEIFDDQFSVERPDGSNFTLKIRSTKLEDSAMYFCASSPTSGRDDEQFFGPGTRLTVL.

The rearrangement joins TRBV5-1 to TRBJ1-1, with no clear D. This CDR3 is built from 13 residues. Trimming pared 4 bases from V and 7 bases from J, leaving 14 bases between. Germline V lookup: CDR1 SGHRS, CDR2 YFSETQ. The CDR3 reads CASSLGLFREAFF. CDR3 bases: TGCGCCAGCAGCCTCGGACTGTTTCGTGAAGCTTTCTTT.

This rearrangement joins TRBV9 to TRBJ2-3; D ambiguous. The CDR3 runs to 15 residues. CDR1 and CDR2 from the germline V gene are SGDLS and YYNGEE. Trimming pared 2 bases from V and 2 bases from J, leaving 12 bases between. The DNA for the CDR3 is TGTGCCAGCAGCGTGGACGGGCGATTCACAGATACGCAGTATTTT. Its translation: CASSVDGRFTDTQYF.

The V and J genes are TRBV15 and TRBJ2-1; D is undetermined. Germline CDR1 is LNHNV and CDR2 is YYDKDF (reference sequence). This CDR3 comprises 14 residues. Trimming pared 0 bases from V and 1 base from J, leaving 4 bases between. CDR3 DNA: TGTGCCACCAGCAGAGATAGGTCCTACAATGAGCAGTTCTTC. The encoded protein is CATSRDRSYNEQFF.

V and J are TRBV5-6 and TRBJ2-3; TRBD1 might be the D (5 bases). CDR1 and CDR2 from the germline V gene are SGHDT and YYEEEE. CDR3 size: 15 residues. The V gene lost 3 bases and the J gene lost 2 bases, with 13 bases spanning the gap. CDR3 nucleotides: TGTGCCAGCAGCTCGTACGACAGCTTCACAGATACGCAGTATTTT. Protein product: CASSSYDSFTDTQYF.

The genes are TRBV11-3 and TRBJ2-1; 8 nucleotides align to TRBD2. Per germline, CDR1 SGHNT and CDR2 YENEEA. With V trimmed by 0 bases and J by 15 bases, 7 bases remained unmatched. The CDR3 is 13 residues long. DNA of the CDR3: TGTGCCAGCAGCTTAGATCGGGGGGGGCTGCTGTTCTTC. Residues: CASSLDRGGLLFF.

This chain uses TRBV27 with TRBJ2-6; no definite D call. The CDR3 is 14 residues long. The ends were cut back, 5 bases at V and 2 bases at J, with 7 bases in the middle. CDR1 and CDR2 from the germline V gene are MNHEY and SMNVEV (reference sequence). In DNA form, the CDR3 reads TGTGCCAGCAGTGCCCTGGCTGGGGCCAACGTCCTGACTTTC. Protein: CASSALAGANVLTF.

The rearrangement joins TRBV3-1 (or the pseudogene TRBV3-2) to TRBJ1-4; D is undetermined. The CDR3 sequence is 15 residues long. V lost 1 base, J lost 2 bases, and 8 bases lay in between. Germline CDR1 is LGHDT and CDR2 is YNNKEL (reference sequence). CDR3: CASSQAGRTNEKLFF. In DNA, the CDR3 is TGTGCCAGCAGCCAAGCTGGAAGGACTAATGAAAAACTGTTTTTT.

This chain uses TRBV6-5 with TRBJ2-7, with 7 bases that match TRBD2. The V and J ends lost 6 bases and 2 bases, in that order; junction bases with no gene match: 7. Germline loops: CDR1 MNHEY, CDR2 SVGAGI. The CDR3 runs to 14 residues. CDR3 DNA sequence: TGTGCCAGCAGGTCGCCGGGGGGAACCTACGAGCAGTACTTC. Protein product: CASRSPGGTYEQYF.

The V gene is TRBV20-1, the J gene TRBJ1-2; D is unresolved. V lost 6 bases and J lost 4, with 9 bases in between. The germline V gene encodes CDR1 DFQATT and CDR2 SNEGSKA (reference sequence). The length of the CDR3 is 11 residues. The CDR3: CSARNSYGYTF. The CDR3 nucleotides are TGCAGTGCCCGCAACTCCTATGGCTACACCTTC.

The chain has TRBV24-1 and TRBJ1-1; D is unresolved. Trimming stripped 3 bases from V and 1 base from J, with 8 bases between. The CDR3 is 14 residues long. Germline V gene lookup returns CDR1 KGHDR and CDR2 SFDVKD. The CDR3: CATSDSAGNTEAFF. The CDR3 nucleotides are TGTGCCACCAGTGATAGTGCGGGGAACACTGAAGCTTTCTTT.

The J gene is TRBJ2-7, the V gene TRBV7-2; D unclear. V was cut by 0 bases and J by 4 bases, with 7 bases left in between. Germline V gives CDR1 SGHTA, CDR2 FQGNSA. There are 13 residues in the CDR3. The CDR3 bases are TGTGCCAGCAGCTTAGCCAGTCGGTACGAGCAGTACTTC. It translates to CASSLASRYEQYF.

The chain carries TRBV14 and TRBJ2-7; D unclear. The germline CDR1 and CDR2 sequences are SGHDN and FVKESK. The V and J ends lost 3 bases and 7 bases respectively, with 10 bases between them. CDR3 length equals 12 residues. The DNA of the CDR3 is TGTGCCAGCAGCCAGTACTCGAGTGAGCAGTACTTC. Protein: CASSQYSSEQYF.

The chain recombines TRBV30 with TRBJ2-2; TRBD1 matches 9 bases. V lost 2 bases to trimming and J lost 8 bases; unmatched junction nucleotides: 9. The CDR3 runs to 15 residues. CDR1 and CDR2 from the germline V gene are GTSNPN and SVGIG (reference sequence). The CDR3 reads CAWSPGTGWFGELFF. Written as DNA, the CDR3 is TGTGCCTGGAGTCCCGGGACAGGGTGGTTTGGGGAGCTGTTTTTT.

The V and J genes are TRBV19 and TRBJ2-4; TRBD1 might be the D (7 bases). CDR3 length: 16 residues. Germline-derived CDR1 and CDR2 are LNHDA and SQIVND (reference sequence). Trimming pared 2 bases from V and 3 bases from J, leaving 14 bases between. As DNA, the CDR3 is TGTGCCAGTAGTATACAGGGGGGTCTGGGCAAAAACATTCAGTACTTC. Its translation is CASSIQGGLGKNIQYF.

CDR3 sequence (DNA): TGTGCCAGTAGACAGGGGCCAGGGTACACTGAAGCTTTCTTT. It yields the protein CASRQGPGYTEAFF. The J gene is TRBJ1-1, the V gene TRBV19, with 7 nucleotides matching TRBD1. Germline V gives CDR1 LNHDA, CDR2 SQIVND (reference sequence). The trim removed 6 bases at V and 3 bases at J, leaving 7 bases unmatched. The CDR3 consists of 14 residues.

The gene calls are TRBV5-1 and TRBJ2-1; 7 positions agree with TRBD1. Germline trimming cut 0 bases from V and 1 base from J; bases unmatched to any gene: 4. CDR1 and CDR2 from the germline V gene are SGHRS and YFSETQ. CDR3 length equals 16 residues. CDR3 bases: TGCGCCAGCAGCTTGGGCGGCAGGGGGTCCTACAATGAGCAGTTCTTC. Its protein product is CASSLGGRGSYNEQFF.